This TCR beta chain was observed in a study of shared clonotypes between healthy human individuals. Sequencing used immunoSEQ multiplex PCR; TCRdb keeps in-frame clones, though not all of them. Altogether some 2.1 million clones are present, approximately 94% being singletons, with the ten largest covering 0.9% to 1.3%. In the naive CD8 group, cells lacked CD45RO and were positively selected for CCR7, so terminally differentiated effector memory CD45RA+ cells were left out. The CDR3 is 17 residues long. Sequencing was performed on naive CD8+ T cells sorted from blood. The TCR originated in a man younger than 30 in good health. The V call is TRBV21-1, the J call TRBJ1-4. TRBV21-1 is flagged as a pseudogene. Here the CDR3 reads CASSNPEELTTNEKLFF. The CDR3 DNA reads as TGTGCCAGCAGCAATCCCGAAGAGTTAACAACTAATGAAAAACTGTTTTTT.